This T cell receptor (beta chain) stems from a study of cytomegalovirus exposure and HLA in healthy donors. CDR1 is SGDLS and CDR2 is YYNGEE in the germline V gene. There are 16 residues in the CDR3. Germline trimming cut 0 bases from V and 0 bases from J; bases unmatched to any gene: 3. The PCR was carried out with 60 Vbeta primers and 13 Jbeta primers. Some clones are missing from TCRdb's copy, which holds only in-frame ones; the method was immunoSEQ multiplex PCR. Of about 150,000 clones listed, approximately 81% are singletons. The chain is built from TRBV9 and TRBJ2-1, with TRBD2 matching over 7 bases. The specimen was PBMCs. This clonotype was sampled from a young woman in good health and CMV-seronegative. CDR3 in DNA: TGTGCCAGCAGCGTAGGAGCGGGAAGCTCCTACAATGAGCAGTTCTTC. It yields the protein CASSVGAGSSYNEQFF.